This TCR beta chain is from a study of cytomegalovirus exposure and HLA in healthy donors. Study-wide context: An early release of data contained approximately 85 million unique TCRs, which came from HLA-typed donors. Study-wide points: Reportedly, cytomegalovirus status was diagnosed with high sensitivity and specificity. Per a prior analysis, the majority of TCR beta V segments were productive roughly 87% or roughly 30% of the time.

At collection, donors were nominally healthy, but unrecorded immune exposures were probable. The CDR3 is 14 amino acids. Trimming left V 8 bases short and J 1 base short, with 12 bases between. CDR1 and CDR2 (germline): SGHRS, YFSETQ. For this clone: Its antigen is not known.

The PCR ran on 60 Vbeta and 13 Jbeta primers. The table came from immunoSEQ multiplex PCR; TCRdb's copy has only in-frame clones and leaves some out. The table lists 120,000 or so clones, about 80% of them singletons. The rearrangement uses TRBV5-1 and TRBJ2-2; tentatively, D is TRBD2 (5 bases). Sequencing was carried out using PBMCs. This sequence originates from a woman between 50 and 59 years old in good health and CMV-seropositive. In nucleotides, the CDR3 is TGCGCCAGTCAGCAGACTATGAACACCGGGGAGCTGTTTTTT. Residues: CASQQTMNTGELFF.